The rows below give T cell receptor beta chains drawn from one sample of a study of shared clonotypes between healthy human individuals. Generated by immunoSEQ multiplex PCR, the TCRdb table keeps only in-frame clones and is missing some. The sample lists around 200,000 clones; 60% to 75% were seen once. The sample comprised memory CD4+ T cells sorted from blood. The source of these receptors is a man aged 25 to 45 in good health. CDR3s leave out the opening cysteine and the closing phenylalanine or tryptophan.

J	V	CDR3
TRBJ2-3	TRBV6-1	ASSVGLAGGTDTQY
TRBJ2-7	TRBV28	ASKKLYEQY
TRBJ2-5	TRBV28	ASSPDRTGPRETQY
TRBJ1-5	TRBV19	ASSIGLGTGGSQPQH
TRBJ2-2	TRBV5-4	ASSPPGQGAGTGELF
TRBJ1-2	TRBV19	ASSTVRTDTSFLYGYT
TRBJ2-3	TRBV29-1	SVKGAWDTQY
TRBJ2-5	TRBV5-6	ASSFLGGKETQY
TRBJ1-1	TRBV7-8	ASSLVRGFLGRDTEAF
TRBJ2-7	TRBV7-8	ASSLGRGLAYEQY